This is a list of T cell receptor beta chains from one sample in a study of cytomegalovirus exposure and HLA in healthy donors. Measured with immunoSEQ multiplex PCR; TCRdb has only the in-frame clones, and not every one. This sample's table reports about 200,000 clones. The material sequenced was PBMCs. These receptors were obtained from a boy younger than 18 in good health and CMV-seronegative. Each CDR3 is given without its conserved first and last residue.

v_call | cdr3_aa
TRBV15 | ATSRDSAGGTDTQY
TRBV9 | ASSHSVSGEHNEQF
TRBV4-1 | ASSQGLAGRADTQY
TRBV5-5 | ASSPNPQRGNQPQH
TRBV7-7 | ASSLGLAGGPLDTQY
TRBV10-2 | ASSNLEDRWHEQY
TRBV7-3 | ASSIQGYNEQF
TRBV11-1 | ASSFGSGELF
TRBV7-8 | ASSFPSHRGRENIQY
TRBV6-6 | ASSPGGGALGNTIY
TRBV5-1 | ASSLGANTGELF
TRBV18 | ASSPGGGGSTDTQY
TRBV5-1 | ASSPRPTSGGFDTQY
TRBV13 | ASSLLTGAEAF
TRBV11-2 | ASSLSGKQETQY
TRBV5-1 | ATGAGAADTQY
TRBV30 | AWNTNNSPLH
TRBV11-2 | ASNPFRRDKPYEQY
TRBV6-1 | ASSEPTKY
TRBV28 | ASTIAGLSYNEQF
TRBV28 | ASTPLPGNSPLH
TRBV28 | ASSGTDNMNTEAF
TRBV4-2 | ASSVALRSYEQY
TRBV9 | ASSVGPHTGSDGYT
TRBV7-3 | ASSLEGGADYGYT
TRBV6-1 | ASSEAFLSGGHT
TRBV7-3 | ASSLTGGFYNSPLH
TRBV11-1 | ASSPRGQLNTEAF